These T cell receptor beta chains were read from a single sample in a study of cytomegalovirus exposure and HLA in healthy donors. The table came from immunoSEQ multiplex PCR; TCRdb's copy has only in-frame clones and leaves some out. The sample shows 100,000 to 150,000 clones, about four fifths of them seen only once. Sequencing input: PBMCs. These receptors originate from a man younger than 35 in good health and CMV-seronegative. The CDR3 runs from the conserved cysteine through the conserved F or W. The D gene is left open where the match is weak. Size values are once, few and many counts, or a class for expanded clones, and some rows have none.

size | D | J | V | DNA | CDR3
few | NA | TRBJ1-6 | TRBV4-3 | TGCGCCAGCAGCCAAGAGACAGGTCGGAATTCACCCCTCCACTTT | CASSQETGRNSPLHF
NA | NA | TRBJ1-1 | TRBV5-3 | TGTGCCAGAAGCCGCAGGGGCTCTAACACTGAAGCTTTCTTT | CARSRRGSNTEAFF
NA | TRBD2 | TRBJ2-3 | TRBV7-2 | TGTGCCAGCAGCCCGTGGACTAGCGGCACAGATACGCAGTATTTT | CASSPWTSGTDTQYF
NA | NA | TRBJ1-5 | TRBV19 | TGTGCCAGTAGTATAGGTCCAGGGGCCCTCAATGGGCCCCAGCATTTT | CASSIGPGALNGPQHF
NA | TRBD1 | TRBJ1-2 | TRBV25-1 | TGTGCCAGCAGTGTAACAGGGGATTTGGGTGGCTACACCTTC | CASSVTGDLGGYTF
NA | TRBD1 | TRBJ1-5 | TRBV6-5 | TGTGCCAGCAGCACGGACAGGGGGCGCGATCAGCCCCAGCATTTT | CASSTDRGRDQPQHF
few | NA | TRBJ2-1 | TRBV2 | TGTGCCAGCACCTCACCTTGGAGTGATGAGCAGTTCTTC | CASTSPWSDEQFF
few | TRBD2 | TRBJ2-7 | TRBV4-3 | TGCGCCAGCAGCCAAGATTGGCGCGGGGGTAGGAACGAGCAGTACTTC | CASSQDWRGGRNEQYF
NA | TRBD2 | TRBJ2-6 | TRBV28 | TGTGCCAGCAGTTTCCTATCTAGCGGGGGGCCTGGGGCCAACGTCCTGACTTTC | CASSFLSSGGPGANVLTF
NA | TRBD1 | TRBJ1-5 | TRBV7-8 | TGTGCCAGCAGCTTAGAGGACAGGGCTCAGCCCCAGCATTTT | CASSLEDRAQPQHF
many | NA | TRBJ2-1 | TRBV19 | TGTGCCAGTAGTATAGTTCCCGTATTGGAGTTCGATGAGCAGTTCTTC | CASSIVPVLEFDEQFF
NA | NA | TRBJ2-5 | TRBV7-7 | TGTGCTAGCAGCTTAGGCAGGGCATTTCAAGAGACCCAGTACTTC | CASSLGRAFQETQYF
NA | TRBD2 | TRBJ2-3 | TRBV5-1 | TGCGCCAGCCGATTGACTAGCGGGGGGGCTGAGGGTACGCAGTATTTT | CASRLTSGGAEGTQYF
NA | TRBD2 | TRBJ2-1 | TRBV6-1 | TGTGCCAGCAGTGCGACTTGGGGCGGGGGGGGCAGCGATGAGCAGTTCTTC | CASSATWGGGGSDEQFF
NA | NA | TRBJ2-3 | TRBV29-1 | TGCAGCGTTGTGGAGGGGCGGACAGATACGCAGTATTTT | CSVVEGRTDTQYF
NA | NA | TRBJ2-2 | TRBV7-2 | TGTGCCAGCAGCTCAGTAGGGGGGGCGGATACCGGGGAGCTGTTTTTT | CASSSVGGADTGELFF
NA | NA | TRBJ1-1 | TRBV5-8 | TGTGCCAGCAGCTTGGCTACCATCCTACAGGGTGAGGACACTGAAGCTTTCTTT | CASSLATILQGEDTEAFF
NA | TRBD1 | TRBJ1-2 | TRBV10-1 | TGCGCCAGCAGGACAGGGGAAGGCGGCTACACCTTC | CASRTGEGGYTF
NA | NA | TRBJ2-3 | TRBV15 | TGTGCCACCAGCGTCAGGGGCCACAGCACAGATACGCAGTATTTT | CATSVRGHSTDTQYF
NA | TRBD2 | TRBJ2-5 | TRBV15 | TGTGCCACCAGCTGGGGACTAACGTCAGAGACCCAGTACTTC | CATSWGLTSETQYF
NA | NA | TRBJ2-4 | TRBV18 | TGTGCCAGCTCCCCGATTGAAGCAAACATTCAGTACTTC | CASSPIEANIQYF
NA | NA | TRBJ1-2 | TRBV7-2 | TGTGCCAGCAGCTTAAGGGACACTAACTATGGCTACACCTTC | CASSLRDTNYGYTF
few | NA | TRBJ1-2 | TRBV29-1 | TGCAGCGTTGAAACAGTCGGGTGGAGGTACGCTACCTTC | CSVETVGWRYATF
NA | TRBD1 | TRBJ1-5 | TRBV4-1 | TGCGCCAGCAGCCTAAGACAGGGGGCGATGGGAAATCAGCCCCAGCATTTT | CASSLRQGAMGNQPQHF
NA | TRBD2 | TRBJ2-7 | TRBV6-6 | TGTGCCAGCAGTCCCGGGACTACTACCTACGAGCAGTACTTC | CASSPGTTTYEQYF
NA | NA | TRBJ2-7 | TRBV14 | TGTGCCAGCAGCCGGACAACAGGGAGGGCCTACGAGCAGTACTTC | CASSRTTGRAYEQYF
NA | NA | TRBJ1-5 | TRBV28 | TGTGCCAGCAGTCGGACGGGAAGCAATCAGCCCCAGCATTTT | CASSRTGSNQPQHF
once | NA | TRBJ1-1 | TRBV4-3 | TGCGCCAGCAGCCTCGAATTCGGGACAGAAGCTTTCTTT | CASSLEFGTEAFF
NA | NA | TRBJ2-7 | TRBV4-3 | TGCGCCAGCAGCCAAGAGTCCCGATCAGGGGAGCAGTACTTC | CASSQESRSGEQYF
NA | TRBD1 | TRBJ1-2 | TRBV10-3 | TGTGCCACCGGGACAGGGATGGGCTATGGCTACACCTTC | CATGTGMGYGYTF
few | NA | TRBJ1-1 | TRBV6-6 | TGTGCCAGCAACCCCTGGAGGGGGAACACTGAAGCTTTCTTT | CASNPWRGNTEAFF
once | NA | TRBJ2-1 | TRBV4-3 | TGCGCCAGCAGCCAAGAGCGCGAGTACAGAGGGGAGCAGTTCTTC | CASSQEREYRGEQFF
NA | NA | TRBJ2-5 | TRBV18 | TGTGCCAGCTCACCACCAGGTGGCGTCGAGGGTAGGGTCACCCAGTACTTC | CASSPPGGVEGRVTQYF
NA | NA | TRBJ1-5 | TRBV7-6 | TGTGCCAGCAGCCAAAATGCGGGGGTCCGGCAGCCCCAGCATTTT | CASSQNAGVRQPQHF
NA | TRBD2 | TRBJ2-5 | TRBV7-3 | TGTGCCAGCAGCTCCGGGACTAGCGGGGGCGGTTTCGAGACCCAGTACTTC | CASSSGTSGGGFETQYF
NA | NA | TRBJ2-1 | TRBV7-9 | TGTGCCAGCAGCCAACGGGGGTTTGTTTACAATGAGCAGTTCTTC | CASSQRGFVYNEQFF
NA | TRBD1 | TRBJ1-3 | TRBV11-2 | TGTGCCAGCAGCTCAATAGAGGGACAGGCCGCGCGAGGAAACACCATATATTTT | CASSSIEGQAARGNTIYF
once | TRBD1 | TRBJ1-5 | TRBV7-2 | TGTGCCAGCAGCTTAGCGGGGTCGGGACAGGGGTCCGATCAGCCCCAGCATTTT | CASSLAGSGQGSDQPQHF
few | NA | TRBJ2-6 | TRBV4-3 | TGCGCCAGCAGCCAAGACTCGGTTTCCGGGGCCAACGTCCTGACTTTC | CASSQDSVSGANVLTF
NA | NA | TRBJ1-2 | TRBV4-3 | TGCGCCAGCAGCCAAGACAGGGGACGTAACTATGGCTACACCTTC | CASSQDRGRNYGYTF
NA | NA | TRBJ2-3 | TRBV30 | TGTGCCTGGGGGGCTACAGATACGCAGTATTTT | CAWGATDTQYF
NA | NA | TRBJ2-5 | TRBV5-5 | TGTGCCAGCAGCCAGGTGGGGGGCCAAGAGACCCAGTACTTC | CASSQVGGQETQYF
once | TRBD1 | TRBJ1-2 | TRBV30 | TGTGCCTGGAGTCCACAGGGGAACTATGGCTACACCTTC | CAWSPQGNYGYTF
NA | NA | TRBJ1-1 | TRBV30 | TGTGCCTGGAGTGTTTCGGGTTTTGGTGAAGCTTTCTTT | CAWSVSGFGEAFF
NA | NA | TRBJ1-1 | TRBV28 | TGTGCCAGCAGTTTTGTAGTGAACACTGAAGCTTTCTTT | CASSFVVNTEAFF
NA | NA | TRBJ1-6 | TRBV6-1 | TGTGCCAGCAGTGACATAACAGGGTCGGGTTCACCCCTCCACTTT | CASSDITGSGSPLHF
NA | NA | TRBJ2-3 | TRBV6-1 | TGTGCCAGCAGTATCCGGGGGGCCACAGATACGCAGTATTTT | CASSIRGATDTQYF
NA | NA | TRBJ1-1 | TRBV4-1 | TGCGCCAGCAGCCCCGTACCAGGGGTATCGAAGGACACTGAAGCTTTCTTT | CASSPVPGVSKDTEAFF
NA | NA | TRBJ1-2 | TRBV15 | TGTGCCACCAGGGCCCTTAACGGACAGAACTATGGCTACACCTTC | CATRALNGQNYGYTF
NA | TRBD1 | TRBJ1-2 | TRBV6-4 | TGTGCCAGCAGCGGAGATCGGACAGGGACCGCCAATGGCTACACCTTC | CASSGDRTGTANGYTF
NA | TRBD1 | TRBJ1-5 | TRBV7-2 | TGTGCCAGCAGCTTCGGCCAGGGGGTAAGTCGGAGTCAGCCCCAGCATTTT | CASSFGQGVSRSQPQHF
NA | TRBD2 | TRBJ2-5 | TRBV5-1 | TGCGCCAGCAGCTCGGGACTAGTCATGCTGGAGACCCAGTACTTC | CASSSGLVMLETQYF